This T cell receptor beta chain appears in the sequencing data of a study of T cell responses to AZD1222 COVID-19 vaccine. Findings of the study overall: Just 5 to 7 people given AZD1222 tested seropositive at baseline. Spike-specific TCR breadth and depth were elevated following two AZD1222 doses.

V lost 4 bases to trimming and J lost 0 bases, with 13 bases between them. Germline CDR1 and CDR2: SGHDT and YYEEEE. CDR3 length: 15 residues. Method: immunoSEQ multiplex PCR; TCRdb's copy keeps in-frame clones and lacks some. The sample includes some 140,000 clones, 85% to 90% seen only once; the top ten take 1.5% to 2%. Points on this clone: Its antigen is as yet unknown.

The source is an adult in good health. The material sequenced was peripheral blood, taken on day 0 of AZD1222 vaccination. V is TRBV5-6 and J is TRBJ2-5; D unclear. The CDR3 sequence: CASSPLGRHQETQYF. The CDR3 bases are TGTGCCAGCAGCCCCCTAGGCAGACACCAAGAGACCCAGTACTTC.